These 21 T cell receptor beta chains share one sample of origin, sequenced in a study of blood T cell repertoires in COVID-19. Generated by immunoSEQ multiplex PCR, the TCRdb table keeps only in-frame clones and is missing some. The profile shows fewer than 500,000 clones, about 90% of them singletons. The sequenced material came from peripheral blood. These receptors were taken from a man between 18 and 35 years old with COVID-19, enrolled during active disease.

The V gene is TRBV5-1, the J gene TRBJ1-1; D uncertain. The V end was cut by 0 bases, the J end by 6 bases, with 6 bases between. Germline assignment: CDR1 SGHRS and CDR2 YFSETQ. The CDR3 contains 12 residues. CDR3 in DNA: TGCGCCAGCAGCTTGGATGGAGCTGAAGCTTTCTTT. It yields the protein CASSLDGAEAFF.

This clone was seen a handful of times. This chain connects TRBV4-1 to TRBJ2-7; D is unresolved. The CDR3 extends over 15 amino acids. Trimming stripped 1 base from V and 0 bases from J, with 10 bases between. The germline V gene has CDR1 MGHRA and CDR2 YSYEKL. As DNA, the CDR3 is TGCGCCAGCAGCCAAGCGTCGTTTTCCTCCTACGAGCAGTACTTC. It is translated as CASSQASFSSYEQYF.

This chain uses TRBV19 with TRBJ1-3, with D unclear. Germline lookup yields CDR1 LNHDA and CDR2 SQIVND (reference sequence). This CDR3 is 17 amino acids long. The ends were cut back, 1 base at V and 0 bases at J, with 13 bases in the middle. The CDR3 spells CASSIVPTGSSGNTIYF. In DNA form, the CDR3 reads TGTGCCAGTAGTATAGTCCCGACTGGATCCTCTGGAAACACCATATATTTT.

The chain links TRBV2 to TRBJ1-1; 8 bases agree with TRBD1. CDR1 and CDR2 from the germline V gene are SNHLY and FYNNEI. The CDR3 consists of 22 residues. V shed 6 bases, J shed 2 bases, and the junction held 29 bases outside the gene matches. DNA for the CDR3: TGTGCCAGCAGCCTCGCGGACCCGACAGGGGCCCCTTGGTTTGCGGTCAACACTGAAGCTTTCTTT. Amino acids: CASSLADPTGAPWFAVNTEAFF.

This chain connects TRBV7-8 to TRBJ1-5; no clear D gene. The germline gives CDR1 SGHVS, CDR2 FQNEAQ. Trimming removed 3 bases at V and 4 bases at J, with 7 bases between. This CDR3 region has 13 residues. The chain's CDR3 is CASSLERNQPQHF. CDR3 nucleotides: TGTGCCAGCAGCTTGGAGCGGAATCAGCCCCAGCATTTT.

This rearrangement joins TRBV30 to TRBJ2-3; 9 bases are shared with TRBD1. The CDR3 extends over 15 amino acids. The ends lost 5 bases at V and 4 bases at J; junction bases unmatched: 10. Germline V gene data show CDR1 as GTSNPN and CDR2 as SVGIG (reference sequence). CDR3: CAWAPVGDRADTQYF. The CDR3 DNA is TGTGCCTGGGCCCCGGTTGGGGACAGGGCAGATACGCAGTATTTT.

This chain uses TRBV30 with TRBJ2-5; 10 nucleotides line up with TRBD1. With V trimmed by 0 bases and J by 5 bases, 21 bases remained unmatched. Germline assignment: CDR1 GTSNPN and CDR2 SVGIG (reference sequence). This CDR3 has 20 amino acids. Here the CDR3 reads CAWSVRDRGPSSVAMETQYF. CDR3 bases: TGTGCCTGGAGTGTACGAGACAGGGGGCCATCGTCGGTGGCAATGGAGACCCAGTACTTC. The variable domain in full, with the rest retrieved from reference TRBV30 and TRBJ2-5, is SQTIHQWPATLVQPVGSPLSLECTVEGTSNPNLYWYRQAAGRGLQLLFYSVGIGQISSEVPQNLSASRPQDRQFILSSKKLLLSDSGFYLCAWSVRDRGPSSVAMETQYFGPGTRLLVL.

The chain is built from TRBV18 and TRBJ2-3; TRBD2 matches 9 bases. This CDR3 has 14 amino acids. Losses at the gene ends were 4 bases for V and 5 bases for J; bases not matched to a gene: 4. Germline CDR1 and CDR2: KGHSH and LQKENI. CDR3 coding DNA: TGTGCCAGCTCACTAGCGGGAGAAGAAGATACGCAGTATTTT. Amino acid sequence: CASSLAGEEDTQYF.

The chain has TRBV11-3 and TRBJ1-2, with 9 nucleotides matching TRBD1. Trimming took 8 bases from V and 5 from J; bases not matched to a gene: 18. Germline assignment: CDR1 SGHNT and CDR2 YENEEA. CDR3 size: 17 residues. For the CDR3, the DNA is TGTGCCAGCCCATTCAATAATAGGGGACAGGGAACATATGGCTACACCTTC. It is translated as CASPFNNRGQGTYGYTF.

This chain links TRBV30 with TRBJ2-1; 9 nucleotides match TRBD2. The CDR3 runs to 15 residues. CDR1 is GTSNPN, CDR2 SVGIG, per germline (reference sequence). Here the CDR3 reads CALKWREGLYNEQFF. The CDR3 DNA is TGTGCATTAAAGTGGCGGGAGGGCCTATACAATGAGCAGTTCTTC. Looking up the rest from reference TRBV30 and TRBJ2-1 gives the full variable domain: SQTIHQWPATLVQPVGSPLSLECTVEGTSNPNLYWYRQAAGRGLQLLFYSVGIGQISSEVPQNLSASRPQDRQFILSSKKLLLSDSGFYLCALKWREGLYNEQFFGPGTRLTVL.

The chain combines TRBV5-4 with TRBJ1-4; D perhaps matches TRBD1 (6 bases). The CDR3 is 16 amino acids. V lost 4 bases to trimming and J lost 0 bases, with 13 bases between them. Germline V CDR1 and CDR2: SGHNT, YYREEE (reference sequence). The CDR3 nucleotides are TGTGCCAGCAGCGGAACAGGGATCTCAACTAATGAAAAACTGTTTTTT. It codes for CASSGTGISTNEKLFF.

The chain combines TRBV2 with TRBJ1-3, with 7 bases fitting TRBD1. The ends lost 0 bases at V and 2 bases at J; junction bases unmatched: 4. Germline assignment: CDR1 SNHLY and CDR2 FYNNEI. The CDR3 is 16 residues long. CDR3: CASSEATGYTGNTIYF. The CDR3 bases are TGTGCCAGCAGTGAAGCGACAGGGTACACTGGAAACACCATATATTTT.

In the case of this clone: The junction and the germline gene differ at one end; a read error may be behind it. The chain employs TRBV27 and TRBJ2-7; TRBD1 aligns across 8 bases. CDR1 is MNHEY and CDR2 is SMNVEV in the germline V gene (reference sequence). CDR3 length: 14 residues. CDR3 amino acids: CASSLSTGVYEQYF. The CDR3 DNA reads TGTGCCAGCAGTCTATCGACAGGGGTCTACGAGCAGTACTTC.

J is TRBJ2-1 and V is TRBV7-9; 8 positions match TRBD2. CDR3 length equals 15 residues. Germline V gene sequence: CDR1 SEHNR, CDR2 FQNEAQ (reference sequence). V was clipped by 5 bases and J by 10 bases; unmatched bases: 13. The chain's CDR3 is CASSPKTWPGGEQFF. The CDR3 DNA is TGTGCCAGCAGCCCAAAAACATGGCCGGGAGGGGAGCAGTTCTTC.

The genes are TRBV7-2 and TRBJ2-7; D possibly corresponds to TRBD2 (5 bases). Germline values: CDR1 SGHTA, CDR2 FQGNSA. Trimming took 8 bases from V and 4 from J, leaving 12 bases between them. The CDR3 contains 12 residues. The CDR3 is CASSHGIYEQYF. DNA for the CDR3: TGTGCCAGCTCACACGGGATTTACGAGCAGTACTTC. Drawing the rest from reference TRBV7-2 and TRBJ2-7, the complete variable domain is GAGVSQSPSNKVTEKGKDVELRCDPISGHTALYWYRQSLGQGLEFLIYFQGNSAPDKSGLPSDRFSAERTGGSVSTLTIQRTQQEDSAVYLCASSHGIYEQYFGPGTRLTVT.

The chain has TRBV27 and TRBJ1-4, with D perhaps matching TRBD1 (5 bases). CDR1 and CDR2 from the germline V gene are MNHEY and SMNVEV (reference sequence). The V end was cut by 6 bases, the J end by 2 bases, with 10 bases between. The CDR3 is 14 amino acids. The CDR3 bases are TGTGCCAGCAGAGGGGTAGGGACTAATGAAAAACTGTTTTTT. Amino acid sequence: CASRGVGTNEKLFF.

The chain combines TRBV6-5 with TRBJ2-7, with D perhaps matching TRBD2 (5 bases). The CDR3 is 15 residues long. Germline V lookup: CDR1 MNHEY, CDR2 SVGAGI. V was shortened by 1 base and J by 1 base, with 11 bases between the two germline ends. CDR3: CASSYFGVGSYEQYF. The DNA of the CDR3 is TGTGCCAGCAGTTACTTCGGGGTAGGGTCCTACGAGCAGTACTTC.

This clone was seen once. The V call is TRBV19, the J call TRBJ2-3; 8 nucleotides line up with TRBD2. The CDR3 runs to 16 residues. Germline V gives CDR1 LNHDA, CDR2 SQIVND (reference sequence). J was trimmed by 2 bases and V by 8 bases; bases with no gene match: 12. The CDR3 coding sequence is TGTGCCAGTCGAGACGTGGGCGGGGGGTTCACAGATACGCAGTATTTT. This encodes CASRDVGGGFTDTQYF.

Comments on this clone: Within the sample, other DNA sequences also encode this same CDR3. The chain carries TRBV5-4 and TRBJ2-3; no definite D call. V was pared by 1 base and J by 2 bases, with 2 bases between. This CDR3 contains 12 residues. Germline CDR1 is SGHNT and CDR2 is YYREEE (reference sequence). The CDR3, as DNA: TGTGCCAGCAGCTTGCTCACAGATACGCAGTATTTT. Translation: CASSLLTDTQYF.

V usage is TRBV6-5 and J usage is TRBJ2-1, with TRBD2 matching 15 bases. The V gene end was trimmed by 3 bases and the J gene end by 7 bases; junction bases not matched to a gene: 4. The CDR3 is 16 amino acids. CDR1 MNHEY and CDR2 SVGAGI come from the germline V gene. The CDR3 DNA sequence: TGTGCCAGCAGTTATTGGGGACTAGCGGGGGGAAATGAGCAGTTCTTC. This translates into CASSYWGLAGGNEQFF.

The V call is TRBV5-4, the J call TRBJ1-1; 9 bases are a match to TRBD1. The CDR3 extends over 14 amino acids. Germline V lookup: CDR1 SGHNT, CDR2 YYREEE (reference sequence). With V trimmed by 5 bases and J by 6 bases, 8 bases remained unmatched. The CDR3, as DNA: TGTGCCAGCAGAGGACAGGGGTTTGATGCTGAAGCTTTCTTT. It is translated as CASRGQGFDAEAFF.